Included here is one T cell receptor beta chain sequence, with context. Antigen unknown. In germline, CDR1 is KGHSH, CDR2 LQKENI. The J segment lost 8 bases and the V segment lost 4 bases, leaving 3 bases of the junction unmatched. The CDR3 sequence is 14 residues long. This entry is derived from a study of cytomegalovirus exposure and HLA in healthy donors. A multiplex PCR was run with 60 Vbeta primers and 13 Jbeta primers. The method was immunoSEQ multiplex PCR; TCRdb's version includes in-frame clones alone and lacks a portion of them. Here the sample spans 110,000 or so clones, less than 80% being singletons. Overall study results and limits: Diagnosis of cytomegalovirus status made by the classifier reportedly showed high specificity and sensitivity.

This rearrangement joins TRBV18 to TRBJ2-1, with 12 bases that match TRBD2. Sequencing used PBMCs. The TCR comes from a woman between 35 and 50 years old in good health and CMV-seropositive. CDR3 amino acids: CASSRTSGVDEQFF. The CDR3 DNA sequence: TGTGCCAGCTCACGGACTAGCGGGGTAGATGAGCAGTTCTTC.